This T cell receptor beta chain was observed in a study of cytomegalovirus exposure and HLA in healthy donors. V dropped 0 bases and J dropped 3; count of bases not matched to a gene: 20. This CDR3 comprises 20 residues. In germline, CDR1 is SGHNT, CDR2 YYREEE (reference sequence). In the PCR, 60 Vbeta and 13 Jbeta primers were used. Profiled with immunoSEQ multiplex PCR; TCRdb holds only in-frame clones, not every one. Seen here are about 170,000 clones, 85% observed once, and the top ten hold 1%. Concerning this clone: Its antigen is still unknown.

Findings and limits, study-wide: As a later analysis revealed, the rate of TCR association differed by HLA locus, with DRB1 most and HLA-C fewest. CMV serostatus alone was available as immune exposure information. A missense DCLRE1C variant was associated with V- and J-gene trimming of TCR beta chains in a later analysis, and an independent cohort replicated the association.

The chain employs TRBV5-4 and TRBJ1-2; 7 nucleotides line up with TRBD1. The TCR originated in a boy aged 2 to 10 in good health and CMV-seronegative. Sequenced input: PBMCs. CDR3 residues: CASSLVPLRDSPFEDYGYTF. The CDR3, as DNA: TGTGCCAGCAGCTTGGTCCCTCTCCGGGACAGCCCCTTTGAGGACTATGGCTACACCTTC.